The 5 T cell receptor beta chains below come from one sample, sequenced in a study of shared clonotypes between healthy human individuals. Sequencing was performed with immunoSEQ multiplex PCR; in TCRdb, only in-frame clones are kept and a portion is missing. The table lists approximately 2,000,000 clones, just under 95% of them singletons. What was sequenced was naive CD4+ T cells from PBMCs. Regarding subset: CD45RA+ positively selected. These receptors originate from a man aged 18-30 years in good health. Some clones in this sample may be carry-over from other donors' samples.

CDR3 DNA: TGTGCCAGCTCCCGCGGTTCGCCACGGGCCAATGAGCAGTTCTTC. Its protein is CASSRGSPRANEQFF. The chain joins TRBV18 to TRBJ2-1; D ambiguous. The CDR3 contains 15 residues. Germline loops: CDR1 KGHSH, CDR2 LQKENI. V lost 6 bases, J lost 6 bases, and 18 bases lay in between.

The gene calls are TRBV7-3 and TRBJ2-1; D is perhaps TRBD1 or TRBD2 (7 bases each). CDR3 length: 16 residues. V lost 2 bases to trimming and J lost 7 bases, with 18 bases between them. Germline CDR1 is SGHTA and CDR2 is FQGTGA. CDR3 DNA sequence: TGTGCCAGCAGCTTATTATCGACAGGGAGGGGAAATGAGCAGTTCTTC. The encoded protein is CASSLLSTGRGNEQFF.

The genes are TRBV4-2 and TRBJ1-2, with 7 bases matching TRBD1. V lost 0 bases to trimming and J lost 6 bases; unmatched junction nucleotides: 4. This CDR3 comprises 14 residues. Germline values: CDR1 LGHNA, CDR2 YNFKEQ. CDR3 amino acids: CASSQDEGAHGYTF. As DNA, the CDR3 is TGTGCCAGCAGCCAAGATGAGGGGGCGCATGGCTACACCTTC.

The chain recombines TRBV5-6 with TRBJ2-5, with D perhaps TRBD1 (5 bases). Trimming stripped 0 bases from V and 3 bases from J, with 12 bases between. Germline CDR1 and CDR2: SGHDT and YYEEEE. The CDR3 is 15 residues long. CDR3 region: CASSLVGQGKETQYF. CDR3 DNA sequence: TGTGCCAGCAGCTTGGTAGGGCAGGGAAAAGAGACCCAGTACTTC.

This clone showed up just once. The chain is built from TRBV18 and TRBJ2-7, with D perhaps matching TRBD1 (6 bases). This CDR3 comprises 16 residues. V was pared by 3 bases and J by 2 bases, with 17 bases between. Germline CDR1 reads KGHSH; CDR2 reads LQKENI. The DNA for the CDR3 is TGTGCCAGCTCACCCCCCGGGACACAGGCCGCCTACGAGCAGTACTTC. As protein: CASSPPGTQAAYEQYF.